This entry lists 27 T cell receptor beta chains sequenced from one sample in a study of blood T cell repertoires in COVID-19. Measured with immunoSEQ multiplex PCR; TCRdb has only the in-frame clones, and not every one. The data hold 250,000 or so clones, with around 88% observed a single time. Sequenced: peripheral blood. These receptors originate from a man older than 75 with acute or convalescent COVID-19.

The V and J genes are TRBV5-1 and TRBJ1-1, with a tentative D call TRBD1 (6 bases). Germline V CDR1 and CDR2: SGHRS, YFSETQ. The CDR3 totals 13 residues. The V end was cut by 4 bases, the J end by 1 base, with 8 bases between. In DNA, the CDR3 is TGCGCCAGCAGCGCGGACAGGAACACTGAAGCTTTCTTT. Protein sequence: CASSADRNTEAFF.

This clone was detected once. This rearrangement joins TRBV28 to TRBJ2-1, with 10 bases fitting TRBD2. Germline loops: CDR1 MDHEN, CDR2 SYDVKM. This CDR3 contains 15 residues. V trimming: 2 bases; J trimming: 6 bases; junction bases outside the gene matches: 4. CDR3 sequence: CASSLALAGINEQFF. CDR3 nucleotides: TGTGCCAGCAGTTTAGCACTAGCGGGAATCAATGAGCAGTTCTTC.

The V call is TRBV16, the J call TRBJ1-1; D might be TRBD1 (6 bases). V shed 4 bases and J shed 7 bases, with 13 bases lying between them. Germline CDR1 KGHSY, CDR2 FQNENV. CDR3 length: 13 residues. The CDR3 reads CASSPFLDSEAFF. DNA of the CDR3: TGTGCCAGCAGCCCGTTCTTGGACAGTGAAGCTTTCTTT.

The CDR3 here is CASSLRLAGNTGELFF. The CDR3 DNA sequence: TGTGCCAGCAGCTTACGACTAGCGGGGAACACCGGGGAGCTGTTTTTT. J is TRBJ2-2 and V is TRBV11-2, with 10 bases fitting TRBD2. With 2 bases clipped from V and 1 base from J, the junction kept 1 base outside the gene matches. The CDR3 is made up of 16 amino acids. Germline-derived CDR1 and CDR2 are SGHAT and FQNNGV.

The V call is TRBV6-2 or TRBV6-3, the J call TRBJ2-3; D is ambiguous. The germline CDR1 and CDR2 sequences are MNHEY and SVGEGT. The CDR3 sequence is 15 residues long. Trimming took off 2 bases at V and 2 bases at J, with 11 bases between the two ends. Here the CDR3 DNA reads TGTGCCAGCAGTTACGGTCGGGTATCCACAGATACGCAGTATTTT. This translates into CASSYGRVSTDTQYF.

The chain employs TRBV28 and TRBJ2-7; possible D gene TRBD2, 6 bases. Germline values: CDR1 MDHEN, CDR2 SYDVKM. The CDR3 consists of 13 residues. V lost 9 bases to trimming and J lost 7 bases, with 19 bases between them. The CDR3 reads CASFGGSSWEQYF. The DNA of the CDR3 is TGTGCCAGTTTCGGGGGTTCTTCATGGGAGCAGTACTTC.

This clone appeared a single time. The chain uses TRBV5-1 and TRBJ2-7, with 7 bases lining up with TRBD1. Germline V gives CDR1 SGHRS, CDR2 YFSETQ. There are 15 residues in the CDR3. Trimming at V came to 0 bases and at J to 7 bases, leaving 10 bases not matched to a gene. The CDR3 loop reads CASSLVQGVSREQYF. The DNA of the CDR3 is TGCGCCAGCAGCTTGGTTCAGGGGGTATCGCGGGAGCAGTACTTC.

The CDR3 DNA is TGTGCCAGCAGCCAAGTCCGGAACTATGGCTACACCTTC. Its protein is CASSQVRNYGYTF. The V call is TRBV3-1 (or the pseudogene TRBV3-2), the J call TRBJ1-2; D gene uncertain. The V gene's germline CDR1 is LGHDT and CDR2 YNNKEL (reference sequence). The CDR3 has 13 residues. The ends were cut back, 1 base at V and 2 bases at J, with 5 bases in the middle.

The V gene is TRBV24-1, the J gene TRBJ2-3; no definite D call. The germline V and J ends were trimmed by 2 bases and 7 bases, with 15 bases remaining between them. Germline CDR1 is KGHDR and CDR2 is SFDVKD. This CDR3 comprises 15 residues. CDR3 bases: TGTGCCACCAGTGATTCCCAATCGGGTTTTTATACGCAGTATTTT. Translated: CATSDSQSGFYTQYF.

The chain links TRBV9 to TRBJ2-5; 7 bases map to TRBD1. V dropped 4 bases and J dropped 2; count of bases not matched to a gene: 5. CDR3 length: 14 amino acids. Germline assignment: CDR1 SGDLS and CDR2 YYNGEE. The CDR3 region has the DNA TGTGCCAGCAGCCAAGGACAGGTACAAGAGACCCAGTACTTC. It codes for CASSQGQVQETQYF. Together with reference TRBV9 and TRBJ2-5, the CDR3 gives the full variable domain: DSGVTQTPKHLITATGQRVTLRCSPRSGDLSVYWYQQSLDQGLQFLIQYYNGEERAKGNILERFSAQQFPDLHSELNLSSLELGDSALYFCASSQGQVQETQYFGPGTRLLVL.

The V and J genes are TRBV19 and TRBJ2-3; 8 bases fit TRBD2. The CDR3 sequence is 16 residues long. Trimming cost V 7 bases and J 2 bases; bases outside gene matches: 11. Germline CDR1 LNHDA, CDR2 SQIVND (reference sequence). The CDR3 DNA reads as TGTGCCAGTAACAAGCGGGGGAATTCCGTCACAGATACGCAGTATTTT. Protein: CASNKRGNSVTDTQYF. Full variable domain (rest looked up from reference TRBV19 and TRBJ2-3): DGGITQSPKYLFRKEGQNVTLSCEQNLNHDAMYWYRQDPGQGLRLIYYSQIVNDFQKGDIAEGYSVSREKKESFPLTVTSAQKNPTAFYLCASNKRGNSVTDTQYFGPGTRLTVL.

As to this clone: The sample has other DNA sequences that encode this CDR3 too. The V gene is TRBV5-4, the J gene TRBJ2-5; tentative D call: TRBD2 (5 bases). The CDR3 contains 13 residues. Germline V gene data show CDR1 as SGHNT and CDR2 as YYREEE (reference sequence). Between the trimmed V and J ends, which lost 0 bases and 3 bases, there was a span of 6 bases. The CDR3 protein is CASSLEREETQYF. CDR3 nucleotides: TGTGCCAGCAGCTTGGAGAGGGAAGAGACCCAGTACTTC. Based on the CDR3 plus reference TRBV5-4 and TRBJ2-5, the full variable domain is ETGVTQSPTHLIKTRGQQVTLRCSSQSGHNTVSWYQQALGQGPQFIFQYYREEENGRGNFPPRFSGLQFPNYSSELNVNALELDDSALYLCASSLEREETQYFGPGTRLLVL.

This chain connects TRBV7-9 to TRBJ2-1, with 10 nucleotides matching TRBD1. J lost 8 bases, V lost 5 bases, and 12 bases had no gene match. The CDR3 contains 16 residues. Germline loops: CDR1 SEHNR, CDR2 FQNEAQ (reference sequence). The CDR3 protein is CASSLRGTGAVDEQFF. CDR3 in DNA: TGTGCCAGCAGCCTTAGGGGGACAGGGGCTGTGGATGAGCAGTTCTTC.

The V call is TRBV28, the J call TRBJ2-3; possible D gene TRBD2, 6 bases. Trimming took off 10 bases at V and 2 bases at J, with 13 bases between the two ends. This CDR3 is 13 amino acids long. Germline V CDR1 and CDR2: MDHEN, SYDVKM. The CDR3 nucleotides are TGTGCCATGGGGTCGGGGGACACAGATACGCAGTATTTT. Translating it yields CAMGSGDTDTQYF.

To note about this clone: Germline and junction disagree at one end, which may indicate a read error. The chain is built from TRBV20-1 and TRBJ1-2, with TRBD1 as a possible D gene (6 bases). CDR1 DFQATT and CDR2 SNEGSKA come from the germline V gene (reference sequence). This CDR3 region has 11 residues. The CDR3 loop reads CSGGADYGYTF. The CDR3, as DNA: TGTTCTGGGGGCGCTGACTATGGCTACACCTTC.

This sequence joins TRBV29-1 and TRBJ1-1, with D hard to call. Trimming took off 0 bases at V and 5 bases at J, with 4 bases between the two ends. This CDR3 comprises 11 residues. Germline CDR1 is SQVTM and CDR2 is ANQGSEA. CDR3 bases: TGCAGCGTTGAAGATCTGACTGAAGCTTTCTTT. Protein: CSVEDLTEAFF.

The rearrangement uses TRBV29-1 and TRBJ2-7, with 8 bases identical to TRBD1. There are 14 residues in the CDR3. Losses at the gene ends were 4 bases for V and 5 bases for J; bases not matched to a gene: 10. Germline V gives CDR1 SQVTM, CDR2 ANQGSEA. CDR3 sequence reads: CSVAVDRGRDEQYF. In nucleotides, the CDR3 is TGCAGCGTTGCCGTCGACAGGGGAAGGGACGAGCAGTACTTC.

The rearrangement links TRBV6-4 to TRBJ2-1; 14 bases map to TRBD2. The germline V gene has CDR1 MRHNA and CDR2 SNTAGT. The CDR3 consists of 17 residues. The J segment lost 1 base and the V segment lost 5 bases, leaving 4 bases of the junction unmatched. CDR3 residues: CASSRGLAGASYNEQFF. The CDR3 region has the DNA TGTGCCAGCAGTAGGGGACTAGCGGGAGCGTCCTACAATGAGCAGTTCTTC.

This clone was observed once. The chain links TRBV19 to TRBJ1-5; D call uncertain. With 5 bases removed from V and 15 bases from J, the gap between germline ends came to 14 bases. The V gene's germline CDR1 is LNHDA and CDR2 SQIVND (reference sequence). The CDR3 covers 11 residues. The DNA of the CDR3 is TGTGCCAGTAGTCTCGGCGGGGTGGTGCATTTT. Translating gives CASSLGGVVHF.

The V gene is TRBV29-1, the J gene TRBJ1-2, with 7 bases lining up with TRBD1. V was clipped by 3 bases and J by 8 bases; unmatched bases: 6. CDR3 length: 12 amino acids. The germline CDR1 and CDR2 sequences are SQVTM and ANQGSEA. This chain's CDR3 is CSVDRQGRGYTF. The CDR3 DNA sequence: TGCAGCGTTGACCGACAGGGACGAGGCTACACCTTC.

This chain uses TRBV3-1 (or the pseudogene TRBV3-2) with TRBJ1-1; possible D gene TRBD1, 6 bases. The length of the CDR3 is 14 residues. Trimming cost V 4 bases and J 4 bases, with 13 bases left between them. Germline V gives CDR1 LGHDT, CDR2 YNNKEL (reference sequence). In DNA, the CDR3 is TGTGCCAGCAGCCTCCTAAGACAGGTCACTGAAGCTTTCTTT. It codes for CASSLLRQVTEAFF.

V gene TRBV19 combines with J gene TRBJ1-1; 8 bases match TRBD1. The germline gives CDR1 LNHDA, CDR2 SQIVND (reference sequence). The CDR3 is 16 residues long. J lost 0 bases, V lost 4 bases, and 7 bases had no gene match. In nucleotides, the CDR3 is TGTGCCAGTAGTACACCCACGACAGGGGTGAACACTGAAGCTTTCTTT. Translating it yields CASSTPTTGVNTEAFF. The variable domain in full, completed from reference TRBV19 and TRBJ1-1, reads DGGITQSPKYLFRKEGQNVTLSCEQNLNHDAMYWYRQDPGQGLRLIYYSQIVNDFQKGDIAEGYSVSREKKESFPLTVTSAQKNPTAFYLCASSTPTTGVNTEAFFGQGTRLTVV.

This clone was seen only a few times. The chain couples TRBV7-3 to TRBJ2-2; 8 bases match TRBD1. Looked up from germline, CDR1 is SGHTA and CDR2 is FQGTGA. After removal of 5 bases from V and 7 bases from J, the junction contained 6 bases not matched to a gene. The CDR3 covers 14 residues. DNA for the CDR3: TGTGCCAGCAGCCTGGACAGGGTTAACGGGGAGCTGTTTTTT. It translates to CASSLDRVNGELFF.

The chain has TRBV6-5 and TRBJ2-1, with no clear D. Trimming cost V 0 bases and J 0 bases, with 6 bases left between them. Germline-derived CDR1 and CDR2 are MNHEY and SVGAGI. The CDR3 is 15 residues long. The CDR3 sequence: CASSYSLPSYNEQFF. The CDR3 DNA follows: TGTGCCAGCAGTTACTCGCTACCCTCCTACAATGAGCAGTTCTTC.

V is TRBV5-6 and J is TRBJ2-1; D gene uncertain. Germline V gives CDR1 SGHDT, CDR2 YYEEEE. Trimming cost V 4 bases and J 0 bases, with 11 bases left between them. This CDR3 is built from 15 residues. The DNA for the CDR3 is TGTGCCAGCAGCCCCGGTAAGAGCTCCTACAATGAGCAGTTCTTC. Encoded protein: CASSPGKSSYNEQFF.

The gene calls are TRBV11-3 and TRBJ2-1; D not certain. Trimming removed 5 bases from V and 5 bases from J, with 7 bases in between. The V gene's germline CDR1 is SGHNT and CDR2 YENEEA. The CDR3 consists of 12 residues. As DNA, the CDR3 is TGTGCCAGCAGCCTCCGGGACAATGAGCAGTTCTTC. It yields the protein CASSLRDNEQFF.

The V and J genes are TRBV10-3 and TRBJ2-1, with TRBD2 identical over 10 bases. Germline CDR1 reads ENHRY; CDR2 reads SYGVKD. With V trimmed by 3 bases and J by 7 bases, 3 bases remained unmatched. The CDR3 is made up of 14 amino acids. The DNA for the CDR3 is TGTGCCATCAGTGATCTAGCGGGAGCGAATGAGCAGTTCTTC. Amino acid sequence: CAISDLAGANEQFF.